Below are 9 T cell receptor beta chains sequenced from a single sample in a study of blood T cell repertoires in COVID-19. Method: immunoSEQ multiplex PCR; TCRdb's copy keeps in-frame clones and lacks some. The repertoire has approximately 210,000 clones, approximately 86% of them found once; the top ten carry 3% to 4%. The material sequenced was peripheral blood. All receptors come from an elderly woman with acute or convalescent COVID-19.

This clone showed up just a few times. The chain combines TRBV19 with TRBJ2-6; D gene unclear. The germline V and J ends were trimmed by 7 bases and 1 base, with 8 bases remaining between them. Germline V CDR1 and CDR2: LNHDA, SQIVND (reference sequence). CDR3 length: 14 amino acids. The CDR3 loop reads CASIALSGANVLTF. CDR3 bases: TGTGCCAGTATAGCTTTATCTGGGGCCAACGTCCTGACTTTC.

The rearrangement uses TRBV3-1 (or the pseudogene TRBV3-2) and TRBJ2-1; D remains ambiguous. The CDR3 loop spans 16 amino acids. Germline V gene data show CDR1 as LGHDT and CDR2 as YNNKEL (reference sequence). V lost 1 base, J lost 5 bases, and 15 bases lay in between. The CDR3 loop reads CASSQGATAGDNEQFF. CDR3 nucleotides: TGTGCCAGCAGCCAAGGGGCGACCGCCGGTGACAATGAGCAGTTCTTC.

The chain employs TRBV28 and TRBJ2-1, with a tentative D call TRBD1 (7 bases). Trimming removed 5 bases at V and 8 bases at J, with 16 bases between. The CDR3 is 14 residues long. Per the germline V gene, CDR1 is MDHEN and CDR2 is SYDVKM. CDR3 nucleotides: TGTGCCAGCAGTCAGACAGGGAGGATGGATGAGCAGTTCTTC. This sequence encodes CASSQTGRMDEQFF. Using reference TRBV28 and TRBJ2-1 for the parts outside the CDR3, the full variable domain is DVKVTQSSRYLVKRTGEKVFLECVQDMDHENMFWYRQDPGLGLRLIYFSYDVKMKEKGDIPEGYSVSREKKERFSLILESASTNQTSMYLCASSQTGRMDEQFFGPGTRLTVL.

J is TRBJ2-7 and V is TRBV11-2, with D perhaps matching TRBD2 (5 bases). CDR1 is SGHAT and CDR2 is FQNNGV in the germline V gene. Trimming pared 3 bases from V and 1 base from J, leaving 7 bases between. The CDR3 sequence is 13 residues long. CDR3: CASSFGSSYEQYF. The CDR3 DNA reads as TGTGCCAGCAGCTTTGGGAGTTCCTACGAGCAGTACTTC. The whole variable domain, filled in from reference TRBV11-2 and TRBJ2-7, reads EAGVAQSPRYKIIEKRQSVAFWCNPISGHATLYWYQQILGQGPKLLIQFQNNGVVDDSQLPKDRFSAERLKGVDSTLKIQPAKLEDSAVYLCASSFGSSYEQYFGPGTRLTVT.

The V gene is TRBV19, the J gene TRBJ2-1; 9 bases line up with TRBD2. Germline V gives CDR1 LNHDA, CDR2 SQIVND (reference sequence). The CDR3 is 13 residues long. V lost 4 bases, J lost 7 bases, and 2 bases stayed unmatched. The CDR3 loop reads CASSSGGVNEQFF. The CDR3 nucleotides read TGTGCCAGTAGTAGCGGGGGGGTTAATGAGCAGTTCTTC.

The chain links TRBV4-2 to TRBJ2-7; 10 nucleotides match TRBD2. Trimming at V came to 0 bases and at J to 3 bases, leaving 11 bases not matched to a gene. Germline V gene data show CDR1 as LGHNA and CDR2 as YNFKEQ. CDR3 size: 18 residues. This CDR3 reads CASSQERIGASGSYEQYF. The CDR3 nucleotides read TGTGCCAGCAGCCAAGAAAGAATAGGGGCTAGCGGGAGCTACGAGCAGTACTTC.

The V and J genes are TRBV27 and TRBJ1-1; D unresolved. CDR3 length: 15 residues. Trimming took 5 bases from V and 1 from J, leaving 14 bases between them. Germline V lookup: CDR1 MNHEY, CDR2 SMNVEV (reference sequence). CDR3 in amino acids: CASSPRVLPNTEAFF. The CDR3 DNA reads as TGTGCCAGCAGTCCCCGGGTCCTCCCGAACACTGAAGCTTTCTTT.

The V and J genes are TRBV6-4 and TRBJ1-5, with D possibly matching TRBD1 (6 bases). Germline V gives CDR1 MRHNA, CDR2 SNTAGT. Between the trimmed V and J ends, which lost 6 bases and 3 bases, there was a span of 15 bases. CDR3 length: 15 residues. In nucleotides, the CDR3 is TGTGCCAGCAGGGTGACGGACAGAGCCAATCAGCCCCAGCATTTT. Protein: CASRVTDRANQPQHF.

This clone was recorded only once. The chain joins TRBV7-3 to TRBJ2-5; 10 bases line up with TRBD2. The V gene end was trimmed by 4 bases and the J gene end by 4 bases; junction bases not matched to a gene: 12. Germline loops: CDR1 SGHTA, CDR2 FQGTGA. The CDR3 has 17 amino acids. For the CDR3, the DNA is TGTGCCAGCAGCTCCCCCCCTCTAGCGGGGGATAGAGAGACCCAGTACTTC. Translated, it gives CASSSPPLAGDRETQYF.